In this sample, the clone carrying this T cell receptor (beta chain) turned up once. The antigen is unknown. Uncontrolled infections, other autoimmune diseases, pregnancy or lactation led to exclusion of patients. Clinical symptoms, serum thyroxine, TRAb, thyroid ultrasound and orbital computed tomography informed diagnoses. This entry is derived from a study of T cells in Graves' hyperthyroidism and ophthalmopathy. Findings of the study overall: Median prediction lead before ophthalmopathy onset was 6.5 months with the model. Expanded thyroid clonotypes (above 0.001) were mostly also found in blood.

TCR beta CDR3 regions were amplified from RNA transcripts. The HTBI set primed first-round TCR CDR3 RT-PCR. One entry per CDR3 protein, called by TCRdb with MiXCR from the multiplex PCR reads. The repertoire consists of roughly 500,000 distinct CDR3 sequences, with approximately 49% occurring once and the leading ten covering about two fifths. From germline, CDR1 is DFQATT and CDR2 SNEGSKA (reference sequence). The V end was cut by 0 bases, the J end by 6 bases, with 6 bases between. This CDR3 region has 11 residues. J is TRBJ2-7 and V is TRBV20-1; no clear D gene. The specimen was peripheral blood or thyroid tissue (not recorded which). This TCR was recovered from an adult woman with Graves' disease, either hyperthyroidism or ophthalmopathy (not recorded which). For the CDR3, the DNA is TGCAGTGCTAGAGAGTTCAGCGAGCAGTACTTC. The encoded protein is CSAREFSEQYF.